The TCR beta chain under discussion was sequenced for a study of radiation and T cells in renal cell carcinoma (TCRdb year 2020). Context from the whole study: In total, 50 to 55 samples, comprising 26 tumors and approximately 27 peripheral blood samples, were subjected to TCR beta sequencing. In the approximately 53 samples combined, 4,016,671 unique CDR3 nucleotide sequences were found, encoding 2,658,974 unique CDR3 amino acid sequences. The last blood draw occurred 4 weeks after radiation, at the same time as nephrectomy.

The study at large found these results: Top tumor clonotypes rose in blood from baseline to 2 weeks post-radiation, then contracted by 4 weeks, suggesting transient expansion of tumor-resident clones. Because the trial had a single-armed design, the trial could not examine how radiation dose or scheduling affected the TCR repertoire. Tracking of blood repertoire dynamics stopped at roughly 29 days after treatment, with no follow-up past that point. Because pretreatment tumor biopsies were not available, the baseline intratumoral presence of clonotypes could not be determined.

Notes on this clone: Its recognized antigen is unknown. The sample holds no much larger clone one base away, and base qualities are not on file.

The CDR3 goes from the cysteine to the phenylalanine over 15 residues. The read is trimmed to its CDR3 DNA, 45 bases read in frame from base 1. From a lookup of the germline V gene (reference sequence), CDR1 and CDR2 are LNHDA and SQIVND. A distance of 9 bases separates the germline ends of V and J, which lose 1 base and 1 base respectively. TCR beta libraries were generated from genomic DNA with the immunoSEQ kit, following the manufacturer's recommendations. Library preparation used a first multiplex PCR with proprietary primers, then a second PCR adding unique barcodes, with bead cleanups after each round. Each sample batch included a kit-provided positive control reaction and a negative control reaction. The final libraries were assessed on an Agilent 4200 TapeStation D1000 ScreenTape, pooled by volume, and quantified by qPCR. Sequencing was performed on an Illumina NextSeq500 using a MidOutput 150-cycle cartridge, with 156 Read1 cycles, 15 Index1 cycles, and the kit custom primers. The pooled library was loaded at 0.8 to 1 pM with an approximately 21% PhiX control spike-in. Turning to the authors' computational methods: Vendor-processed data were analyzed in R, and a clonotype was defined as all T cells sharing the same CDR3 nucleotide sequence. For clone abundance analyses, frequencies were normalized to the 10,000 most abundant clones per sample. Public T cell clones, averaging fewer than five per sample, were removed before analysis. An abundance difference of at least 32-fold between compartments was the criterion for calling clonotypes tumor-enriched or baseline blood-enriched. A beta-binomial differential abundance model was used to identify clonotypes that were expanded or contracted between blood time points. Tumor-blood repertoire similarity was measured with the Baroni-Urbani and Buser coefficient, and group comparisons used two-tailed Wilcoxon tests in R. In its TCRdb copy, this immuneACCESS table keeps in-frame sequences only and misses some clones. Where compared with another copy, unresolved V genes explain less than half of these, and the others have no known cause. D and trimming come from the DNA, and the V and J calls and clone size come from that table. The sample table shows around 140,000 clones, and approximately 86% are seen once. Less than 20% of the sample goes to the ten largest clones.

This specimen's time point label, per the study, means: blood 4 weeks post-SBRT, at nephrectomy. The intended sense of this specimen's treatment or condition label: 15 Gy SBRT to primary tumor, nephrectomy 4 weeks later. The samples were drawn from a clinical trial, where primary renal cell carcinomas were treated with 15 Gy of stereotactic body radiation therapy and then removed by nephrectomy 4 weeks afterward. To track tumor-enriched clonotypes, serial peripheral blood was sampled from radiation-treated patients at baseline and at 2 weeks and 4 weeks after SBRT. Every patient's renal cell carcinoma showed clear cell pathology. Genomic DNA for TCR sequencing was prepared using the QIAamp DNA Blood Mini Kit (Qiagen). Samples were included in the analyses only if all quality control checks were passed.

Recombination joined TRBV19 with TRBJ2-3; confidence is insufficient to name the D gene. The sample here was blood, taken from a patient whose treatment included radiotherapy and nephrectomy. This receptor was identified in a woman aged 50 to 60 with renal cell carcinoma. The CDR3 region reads CASSIGSRGTDTQYF. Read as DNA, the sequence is TGTGCCAGTAGTATAGGCTCCCGAGGCACAGATACGCAGTATTTT.